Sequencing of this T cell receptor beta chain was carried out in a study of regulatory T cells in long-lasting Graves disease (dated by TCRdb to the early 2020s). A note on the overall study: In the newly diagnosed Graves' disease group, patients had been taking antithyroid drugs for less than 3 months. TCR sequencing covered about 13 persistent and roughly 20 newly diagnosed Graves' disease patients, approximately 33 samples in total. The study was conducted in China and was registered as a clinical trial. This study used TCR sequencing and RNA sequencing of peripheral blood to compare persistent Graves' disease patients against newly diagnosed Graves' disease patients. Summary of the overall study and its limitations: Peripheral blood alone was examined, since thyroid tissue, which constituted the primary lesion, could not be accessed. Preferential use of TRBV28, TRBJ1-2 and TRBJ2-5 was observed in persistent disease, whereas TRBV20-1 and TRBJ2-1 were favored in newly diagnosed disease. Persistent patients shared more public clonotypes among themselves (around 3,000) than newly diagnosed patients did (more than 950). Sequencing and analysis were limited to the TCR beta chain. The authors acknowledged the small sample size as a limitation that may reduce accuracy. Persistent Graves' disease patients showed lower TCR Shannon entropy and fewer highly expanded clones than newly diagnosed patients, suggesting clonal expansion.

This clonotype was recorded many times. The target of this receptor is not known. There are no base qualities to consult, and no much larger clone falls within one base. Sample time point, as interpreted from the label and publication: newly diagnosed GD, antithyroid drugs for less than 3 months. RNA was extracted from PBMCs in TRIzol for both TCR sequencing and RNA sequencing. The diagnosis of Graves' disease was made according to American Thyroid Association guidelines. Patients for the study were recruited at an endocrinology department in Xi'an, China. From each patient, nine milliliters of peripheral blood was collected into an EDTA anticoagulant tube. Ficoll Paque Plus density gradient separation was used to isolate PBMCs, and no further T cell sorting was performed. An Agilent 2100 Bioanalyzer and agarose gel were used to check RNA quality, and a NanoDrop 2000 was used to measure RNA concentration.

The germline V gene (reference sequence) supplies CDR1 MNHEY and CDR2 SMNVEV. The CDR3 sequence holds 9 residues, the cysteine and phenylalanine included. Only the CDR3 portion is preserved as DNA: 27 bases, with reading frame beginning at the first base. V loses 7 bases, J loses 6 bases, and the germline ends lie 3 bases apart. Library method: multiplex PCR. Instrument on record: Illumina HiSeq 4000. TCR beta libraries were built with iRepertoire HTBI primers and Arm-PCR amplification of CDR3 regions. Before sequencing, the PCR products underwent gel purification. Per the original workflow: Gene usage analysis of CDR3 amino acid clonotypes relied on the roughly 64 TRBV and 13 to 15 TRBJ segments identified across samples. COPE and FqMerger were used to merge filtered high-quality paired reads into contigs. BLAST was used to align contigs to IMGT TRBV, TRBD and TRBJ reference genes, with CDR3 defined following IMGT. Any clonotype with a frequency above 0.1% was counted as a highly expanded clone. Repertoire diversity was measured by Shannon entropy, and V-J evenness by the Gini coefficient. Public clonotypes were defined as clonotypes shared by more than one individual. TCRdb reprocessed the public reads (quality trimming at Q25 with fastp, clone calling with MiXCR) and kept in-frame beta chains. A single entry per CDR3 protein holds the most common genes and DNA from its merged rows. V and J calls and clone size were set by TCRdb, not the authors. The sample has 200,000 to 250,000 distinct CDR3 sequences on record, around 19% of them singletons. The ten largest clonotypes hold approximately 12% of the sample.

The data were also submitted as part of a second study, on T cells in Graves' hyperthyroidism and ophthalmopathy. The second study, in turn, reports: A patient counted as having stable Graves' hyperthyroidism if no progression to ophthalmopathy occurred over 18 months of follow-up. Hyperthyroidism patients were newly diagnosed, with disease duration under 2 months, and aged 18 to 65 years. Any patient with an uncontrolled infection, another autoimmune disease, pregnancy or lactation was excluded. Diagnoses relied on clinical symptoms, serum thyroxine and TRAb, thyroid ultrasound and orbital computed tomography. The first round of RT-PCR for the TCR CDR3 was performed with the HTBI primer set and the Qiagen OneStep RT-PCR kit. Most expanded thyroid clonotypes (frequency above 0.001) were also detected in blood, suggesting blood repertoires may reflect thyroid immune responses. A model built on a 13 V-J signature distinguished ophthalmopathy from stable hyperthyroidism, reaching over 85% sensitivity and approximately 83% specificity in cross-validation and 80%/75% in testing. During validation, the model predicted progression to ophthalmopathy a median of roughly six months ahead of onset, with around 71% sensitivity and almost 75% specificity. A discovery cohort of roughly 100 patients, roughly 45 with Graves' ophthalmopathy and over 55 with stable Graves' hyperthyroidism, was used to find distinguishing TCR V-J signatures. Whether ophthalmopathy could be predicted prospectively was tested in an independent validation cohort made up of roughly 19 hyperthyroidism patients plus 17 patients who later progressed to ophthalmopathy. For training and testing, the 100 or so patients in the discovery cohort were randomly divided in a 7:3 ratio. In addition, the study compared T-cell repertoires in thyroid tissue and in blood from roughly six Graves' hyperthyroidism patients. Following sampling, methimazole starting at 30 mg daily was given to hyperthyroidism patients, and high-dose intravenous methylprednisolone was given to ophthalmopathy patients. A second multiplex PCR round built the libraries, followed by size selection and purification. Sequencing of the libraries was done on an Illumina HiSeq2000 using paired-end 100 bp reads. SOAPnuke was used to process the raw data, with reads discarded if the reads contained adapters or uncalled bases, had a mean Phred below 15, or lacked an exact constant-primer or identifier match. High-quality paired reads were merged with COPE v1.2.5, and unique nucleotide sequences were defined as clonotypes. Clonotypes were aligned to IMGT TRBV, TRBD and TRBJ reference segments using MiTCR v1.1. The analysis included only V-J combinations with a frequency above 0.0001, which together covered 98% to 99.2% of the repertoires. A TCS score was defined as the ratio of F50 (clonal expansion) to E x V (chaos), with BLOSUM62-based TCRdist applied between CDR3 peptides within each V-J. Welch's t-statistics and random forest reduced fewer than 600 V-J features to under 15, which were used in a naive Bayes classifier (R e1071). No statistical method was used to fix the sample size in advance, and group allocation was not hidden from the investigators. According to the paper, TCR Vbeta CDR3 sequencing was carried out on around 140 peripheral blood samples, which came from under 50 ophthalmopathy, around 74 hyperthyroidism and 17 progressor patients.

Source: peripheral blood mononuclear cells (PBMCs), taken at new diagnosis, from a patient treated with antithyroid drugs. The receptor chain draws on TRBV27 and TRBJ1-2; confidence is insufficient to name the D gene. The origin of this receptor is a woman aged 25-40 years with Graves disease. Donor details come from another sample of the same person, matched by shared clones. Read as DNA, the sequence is TGTGCCAGCAACAATGGCTACACCTTC. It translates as CASNNGYTF.